This TCR beta chain was captured in a study of CD8+CD57+ T cells in acquired aplastic anemia listed by TCRdb under 2018. With regard to the full study: A mean of around 3.3 ug of DNA, ranging from 0.2 to 27.4 ug, was extracted from sorted CD4+ and CD8+ cells. CD8+CD57+ expansion was defined as a frequency above the mean frequency observed in healthy subjects.

The junction shows trimming of 0 bases on V and 3 bases on J, plus 6 bases between the germline ends. From the cysteine through the phenylalanine, the CDR3 covers 12 amino acids. The kept DNA is CDR3 alone, 36 bases in frame from the first base. For CDR1 and CDR2, the germline V gene (reference sequence) lists DFQATT and SNEGSKA. Flow cytometry had shown CD8+CD57+ cell expansion in the patients selected for sequencing. Every patient had severe acquired aplastic anemia, diagnosed using the International Study of Aplastic Anemia and Agranulocytosis and Camitta criteria. Patients had received no therapy at the time of blood sampling. TCR repertoires of sorted CD4+ and CD8+ blood T cells from severe aplastic anemia patients and healthy subjects were deep-sequenced in the study. In the USA, patient enrollment took place under clinicaltrials.gov protocols 00001620, 01623167, 00001397, 00071045, 00081523 and 00961064. Ficoll-Paque density gradient centrifugation was used to isolate peripheral blood mononuclear cells. Before DNA extraction, CD4+ and CD8+ T cells were sorted by FACS or by magnetic beads.

General study outcomes and caveats: CD8+ Simpson's diversity did not differ significantly between patients and healthy controls (P=0.060). Although some 28 CD8+ CDR3 sequences were shared by patients and controls, these sequences appeared highly expressed in patients and within the immunodominant clones of patients.

A word on this clonotype: The antigen it binds to is not known. No much larger clone exists at a distance of one base, and base qualities are not known.

Profiling of TCR beta VDJ combinations and CDR3 sequences used genomic DNA as the template. An Illumina HiSeq 2000 was used for TCR repertoire sequencing. Per the authors' processing: Repertoires were assessed using TRBV/TRBJ rearrangement plots, CDR3 size and DJ length profiles, and Simpson's diversity index. The immunodominant clone was defined as the most abundant DNA sequence in deep sequencing data. CDR3 amino acid sequences were checked for sharing across subjects and were also compared against the VDJdb database and published repertoires. TCRdb cleaned the public reads at Q25 with fastp, built clones with MiXCR and kept in-frame beta chains. Rows with a matching CDR3 protein are joined into one entry that keeps the most common DNA and genes. Here the V and J calls rest on TCRdb's processing, not on the authors' analysis. The sample table shows 180,000 or so distinct CDR3 sequences, and roughly 50% are seen once. The ten biggest clones cover about 1.8% of the sample.

The sequencing input was sorted CD4+, CD8+, or CD8+CD57+ T cells (not recorded which) from PBMCs. The rearranged chain carries TRBV20-1 and TRBJ2-7; the D gene cannot be named for sure. This clonotype originated in a human donor with aplastic anemia. The CDR3 reads CSAREGGYEQYF. The DNA is TGCAGTGCTAGAGAAGGCGGCTACGAGCAGTACTTC.